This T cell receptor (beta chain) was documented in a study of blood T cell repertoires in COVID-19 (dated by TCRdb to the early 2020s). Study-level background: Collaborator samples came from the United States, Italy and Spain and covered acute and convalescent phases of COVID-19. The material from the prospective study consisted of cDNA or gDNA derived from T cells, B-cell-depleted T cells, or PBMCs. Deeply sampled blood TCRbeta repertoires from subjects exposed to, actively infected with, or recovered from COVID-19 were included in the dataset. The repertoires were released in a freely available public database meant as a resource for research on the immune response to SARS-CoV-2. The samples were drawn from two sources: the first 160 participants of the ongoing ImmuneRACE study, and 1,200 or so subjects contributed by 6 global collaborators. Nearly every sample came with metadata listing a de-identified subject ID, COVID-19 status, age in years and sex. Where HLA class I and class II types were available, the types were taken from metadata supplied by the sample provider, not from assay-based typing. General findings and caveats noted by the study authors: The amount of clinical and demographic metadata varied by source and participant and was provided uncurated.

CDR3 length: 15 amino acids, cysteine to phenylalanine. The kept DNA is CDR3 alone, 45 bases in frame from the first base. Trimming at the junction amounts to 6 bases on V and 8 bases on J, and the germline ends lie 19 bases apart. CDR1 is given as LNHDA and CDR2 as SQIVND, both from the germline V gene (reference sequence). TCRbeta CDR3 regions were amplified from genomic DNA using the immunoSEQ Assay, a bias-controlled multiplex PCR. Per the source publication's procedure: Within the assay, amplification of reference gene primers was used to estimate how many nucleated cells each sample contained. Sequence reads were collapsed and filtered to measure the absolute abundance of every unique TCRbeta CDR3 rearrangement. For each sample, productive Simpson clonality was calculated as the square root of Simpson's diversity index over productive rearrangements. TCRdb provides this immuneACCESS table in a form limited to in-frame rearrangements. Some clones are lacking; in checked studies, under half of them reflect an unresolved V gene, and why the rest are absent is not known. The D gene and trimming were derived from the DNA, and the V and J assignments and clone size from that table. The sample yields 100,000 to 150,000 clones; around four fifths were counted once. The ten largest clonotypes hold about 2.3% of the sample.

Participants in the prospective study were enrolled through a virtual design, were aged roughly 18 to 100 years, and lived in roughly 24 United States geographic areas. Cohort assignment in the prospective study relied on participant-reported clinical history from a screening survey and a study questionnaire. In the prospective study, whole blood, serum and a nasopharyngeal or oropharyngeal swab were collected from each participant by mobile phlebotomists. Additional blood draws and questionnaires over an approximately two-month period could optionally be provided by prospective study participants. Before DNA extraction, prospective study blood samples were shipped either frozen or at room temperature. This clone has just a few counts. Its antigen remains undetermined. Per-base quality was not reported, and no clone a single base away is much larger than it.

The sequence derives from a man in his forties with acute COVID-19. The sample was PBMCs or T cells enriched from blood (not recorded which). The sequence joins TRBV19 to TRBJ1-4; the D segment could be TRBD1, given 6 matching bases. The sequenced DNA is TGTGCCAGTAGCAGATATACAGGGTCGGGCGAAAAACTGTTTTTT. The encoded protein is CASSRYTGSGEKLFF.